This TCR beta chain was sequenced in a study of cytomegalovirus exposure and HLA in healthy donors. CDR1 is SGHAT and CDR2 is FQNNGV in the germline V gene. The CDR3 has 12 amino acids. The germline V and J ends were trimmed by 3 bases and 0 bases, with 2 bases remaining between them. As concerns this clone: What it binds is not known.

The study ran its PCR with 60 Vbeta and 13 Jbeta primers. Only in-frame clones appear in the TCRdb table, and some are missing; sequencing was by immunoSEQ multiplex PCR. This sample has hundreds of thousands of clones; over 80% occur once, and the top ten carry roughly 0.7%. Findings of the study overall: Per a later analysis, HLA-associated TCR beta chains showed more clonal expansion than other, equally common TCR beta chains. The study designated about 160 TCR beta chains cytomegalovirus-associated.

The sequencing input was PBMCs. The chain combines TRBV11-2 with TRBJ1-1; D is undetermined. The clonotype comes from a boy between 2 and 10 years old in good health and CMV-seronegative. In DNA form, the CDR3 reads TGTGCCAGCAGCTTTATGAACACTGAAGCTTTCTTT. It encodes CASSFMNTEAFF.